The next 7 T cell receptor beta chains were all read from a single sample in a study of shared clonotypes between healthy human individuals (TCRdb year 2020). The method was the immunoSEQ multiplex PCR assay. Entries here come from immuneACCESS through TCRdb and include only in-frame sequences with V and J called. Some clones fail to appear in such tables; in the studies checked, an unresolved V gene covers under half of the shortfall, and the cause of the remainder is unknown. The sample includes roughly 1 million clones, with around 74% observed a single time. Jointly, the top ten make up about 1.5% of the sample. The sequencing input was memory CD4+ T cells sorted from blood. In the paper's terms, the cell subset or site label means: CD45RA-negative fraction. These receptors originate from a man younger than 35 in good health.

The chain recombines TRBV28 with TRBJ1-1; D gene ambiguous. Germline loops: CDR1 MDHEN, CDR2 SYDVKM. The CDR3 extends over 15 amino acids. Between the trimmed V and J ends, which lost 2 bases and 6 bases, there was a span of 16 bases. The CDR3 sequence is CASSLRHPGRSEAFF. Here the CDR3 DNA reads TGTGCCAGCAGTTTACGGCACCCTGGGAGATCTGAAGCTTTCTTT. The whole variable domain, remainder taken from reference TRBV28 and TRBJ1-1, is DVKVTQSSRYLVKRTGEKVFLECVQDMDHENMFWYRQDPGLGLRLIYFSYDVKMKEKGDIPEGYSVSREKKERFSLILESASTNQTSMYLCASSLRHPGRSEAFFGQGTRLTVV.

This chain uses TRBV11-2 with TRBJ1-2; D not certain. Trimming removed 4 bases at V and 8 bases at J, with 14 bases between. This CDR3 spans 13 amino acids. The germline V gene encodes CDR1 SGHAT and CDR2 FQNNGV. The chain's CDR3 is CASSSGFGEGYTF. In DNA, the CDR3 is TGTGCCAGCAGCTCGGGGTTTGGGGAGGGCTACACCTTC. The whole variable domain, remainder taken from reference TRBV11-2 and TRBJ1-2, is EAGVAQSPRYKIIEKRQSVAFWCNPISGHATLYWYQQILGQGPKLLIQFQNNGVVDDSQLPKDRFSAERLKGVDSTLKIQPAKLEDSAVYLCASSSGFGEGYTFGSGTRLTVV.

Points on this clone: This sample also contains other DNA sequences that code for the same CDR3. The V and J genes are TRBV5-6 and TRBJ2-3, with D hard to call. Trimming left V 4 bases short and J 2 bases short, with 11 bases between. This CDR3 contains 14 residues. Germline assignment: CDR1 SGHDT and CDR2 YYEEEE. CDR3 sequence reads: CASSRPASTDTQYF. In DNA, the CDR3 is TGTGCCAGCAGCCGCCCGGCCTCCACAGATACGCAGTATTTT.

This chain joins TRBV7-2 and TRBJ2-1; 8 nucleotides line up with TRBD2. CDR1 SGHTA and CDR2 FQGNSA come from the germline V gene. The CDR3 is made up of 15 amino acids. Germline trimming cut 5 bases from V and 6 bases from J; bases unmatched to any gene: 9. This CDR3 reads CASSPGGRMSNEQFF. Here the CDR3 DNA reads TGTGCCAGCAGCCCCGGCGGGAGGATGAGCAATGAGCAGTTCTTC.

For the CDR3, the DNA is TGTGCCAGCGGTCGGACAGGGGTAGGAGAGACCCAGTACTTC. Protein product: CASGRTGVGETQYF. The rearrangement links TRBV2 to TRBJ2-5, with 9 bases aligning to TRBD1. Germline assignment: CDR1 SNHLY and CDR2 FYNNEI. The CDR3 is made up of 14 amino acids. With 8 bases clipped from V and 4 bases from J, the junction kept 8 bases outside the gene matches.

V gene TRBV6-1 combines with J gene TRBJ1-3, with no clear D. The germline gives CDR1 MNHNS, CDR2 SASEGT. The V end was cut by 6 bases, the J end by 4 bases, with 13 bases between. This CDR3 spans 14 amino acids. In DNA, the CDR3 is TGTGCCAGCAGCGAAAGGGTAGCAGGAAACACCATATATTTT. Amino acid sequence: CASSERVAGNTIYF.

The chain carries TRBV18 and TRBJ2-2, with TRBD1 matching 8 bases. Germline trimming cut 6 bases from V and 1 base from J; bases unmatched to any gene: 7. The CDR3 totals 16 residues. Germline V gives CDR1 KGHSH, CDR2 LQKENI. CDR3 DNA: TGTGCCAGCTCCCTCCAGGGGGCCGAGAACACCGGGGAGCTGTTTTTT. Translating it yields CASSLQGAENTGELFF.